The clone carrying this T cell receptor (beta chain) was seen once. What it recognizes is unknown. Here immunoSEQ multiplex PCR was the method, and the copy in TCRdb shows in-frame clones only, minus some. The data contain hundreds of thousands of clones, over 65% of them singletons. The length of the CDR3 is 13 residues. Germline V lookup: CDR1 SGHDT, CDR2 YYEEEE. The V gene end was trimmed by 6 bases and the J gene end by 2 bases; junction bases not matched to a gene: 5. This record comes from a study of shared clonotypes between healthy human individuals. Study background: Researchers assigned three CD4 naive, three CD4 memory, two CD8 naive and one CD8 memory plate to each donor. Broader study findings: Between a few donors, naive CD4 clonotypes were shared at a level of approximately 5%.

V usage is TRBV5-6 and J usage is TRBJ2-7, with 7 positions matching TRBD1. The clonotype originates from a woman aged 30 to 39 in good health. Input material: memory CD4+ T cells sorted from blood. Documented subset: CD45RA-negative fraction. This CDR3 is CASIKQGAYEQYF. In DNA, the CDR3 is TGTGCCAGCATCAAGCAGGGGGCCTACGAGCAGTACTTC.